This T cell receptor (beta chain) originates from a study of cytotoxic CD8 clonotypes in ibrutinib-treated CLL. Background on the study: Across samples, productive templates numbered approximately 250,000 and productive rearrangements reached 94,082 on average. Study-wide findings and caveats: Rising at ibrutinib response, clonality subsequently fell back toward baseline at progression. Patients showed higher baseline clonality than age-matched healthy donors, and it tracked circulating CD8+ T-cell counts.

A note on this clone: Antigen unknown.

Deep sequencing aimed at 1 in 200,000 to 1 in 1 million T cells' resolution. Sequencing used immunoSEQ multiplex PCR; TCRdb keeps in-frame clones, though not all of them. This sample carries roughly 150,000 clones, 70% to 85% of them seen once, and the ten largest clones take 4.6%. Germline CDR1 and CDR2: ENHRY and SYGVKD. CDR3 length: 14 residues. V dropped 6 bases and J dropped 6; count of bases not matched to a gene: 4. This chain links TRBV10-3 with TRBJ2-7; 14 positions agree with TRBD2. The sequencing here drew on PBMCs, taken after 24 months of ibrutinib treatment. This clonotype originated in a human donor with chronic lymphocytic leukemia. The CDR3 nucleotides are TGTGCCATCAGCGCCGGACTAGCGGGAGGCGAGCAGTACTTC. This encodes CAISAGLAGGEQYF.